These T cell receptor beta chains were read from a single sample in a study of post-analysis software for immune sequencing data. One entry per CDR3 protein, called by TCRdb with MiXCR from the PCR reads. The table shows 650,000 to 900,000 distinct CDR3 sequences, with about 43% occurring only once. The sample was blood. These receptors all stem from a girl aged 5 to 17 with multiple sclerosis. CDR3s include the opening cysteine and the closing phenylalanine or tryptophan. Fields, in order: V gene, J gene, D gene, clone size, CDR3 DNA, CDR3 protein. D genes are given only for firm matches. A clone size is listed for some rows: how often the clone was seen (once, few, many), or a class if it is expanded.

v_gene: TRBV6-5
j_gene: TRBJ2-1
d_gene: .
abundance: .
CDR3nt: TGTGCCAGCACCCTTGGGTCGAATGAGCAGTTCTTC
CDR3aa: CASTLGSNEQFF

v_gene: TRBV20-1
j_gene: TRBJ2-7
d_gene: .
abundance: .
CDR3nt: TGCAGTGCTAGAGCGGGAGTCTGGCGAGACGAGCAGTACTTC
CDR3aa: CSARAGVWRDEQYF

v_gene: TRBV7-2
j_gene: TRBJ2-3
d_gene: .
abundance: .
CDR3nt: TGTGCCAGCAGCTTCGGGTCGTTAGGAGATACGCAGTATTTT
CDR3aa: CASSFGSLGDTQYF

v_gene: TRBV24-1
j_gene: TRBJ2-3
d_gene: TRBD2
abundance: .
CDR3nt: TGTGCCACCAGTGACCCTGGACTAGCGGGACCCATTCTGGATACGCAGTATTTT
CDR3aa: CATSDPGLAGPILDTQYF

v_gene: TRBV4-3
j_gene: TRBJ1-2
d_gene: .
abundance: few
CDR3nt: TGCGCCAGCAGCCAAGGGTTTCGGGACACCTATGGCTACACCTTC
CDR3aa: CASSQGFRDTYGYTF

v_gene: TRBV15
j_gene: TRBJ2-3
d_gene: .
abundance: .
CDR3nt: TGTGCCACCAGCAGAGCCGGGCTAGAAAGCACAGATACGCAGTATTTT
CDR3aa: CATSRAGLESTDTQYF

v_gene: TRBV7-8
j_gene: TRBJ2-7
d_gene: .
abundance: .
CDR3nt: TGTGCCAGCAGCCCAATCGCTGGGGCCCTCGAGCAGTACTTC
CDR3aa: CASSPIAGALEQYF

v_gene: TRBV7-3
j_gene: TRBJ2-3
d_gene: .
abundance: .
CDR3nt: TGTGCCAGCAGCTTAATCGGGAGCAGCACAGATACGCAGTATTTT
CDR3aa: CASSLIGSSTDTQYF

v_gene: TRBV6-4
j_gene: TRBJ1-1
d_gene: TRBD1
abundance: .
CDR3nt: TGTGCCAGCAGTGACTCTCACAGGGGGCACACTGAAGCTTTCTTT
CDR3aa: CASSDSHRGHTEAFF

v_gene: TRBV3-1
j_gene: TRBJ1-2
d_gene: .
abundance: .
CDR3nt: TGTGCCAGCAGCCAAGAAGGACAGCTAACCCCAAAATATGGCTACACCTTC
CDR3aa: CASSQEGQLTPKYGYTF

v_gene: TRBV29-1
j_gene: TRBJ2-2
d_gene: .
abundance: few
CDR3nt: TGCAGCGTTGTCCAGTCGGGGGAGCTGTTTTTT
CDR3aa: CSVVQSGELFF

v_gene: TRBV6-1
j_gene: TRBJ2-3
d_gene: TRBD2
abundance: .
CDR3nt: TGTGCCAGCAGTGATTTGTGGACTAGCGGGACGAATACGCAGTATTTT
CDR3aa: CASSDLWTSGTNTQYF

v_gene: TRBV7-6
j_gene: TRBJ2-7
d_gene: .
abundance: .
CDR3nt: TGTGCCAGCAGCCCGAGCGAGGCGGAGCAGTACTTC
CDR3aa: CASSPSEAEQYF

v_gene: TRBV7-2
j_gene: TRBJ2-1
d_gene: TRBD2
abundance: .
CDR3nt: TGTGCCAGCAGCTCGGGACTAGCGGGAGCGGATGAGCAGTTCTTC
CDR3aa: CASSSGLAGADEQFF

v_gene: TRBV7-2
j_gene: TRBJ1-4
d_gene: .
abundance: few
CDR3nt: TGTGCCAGCAGCTCCGATTTGGGTAATGAAAAACTGTTTTTT
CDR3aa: CASSSDLGNEKLFF

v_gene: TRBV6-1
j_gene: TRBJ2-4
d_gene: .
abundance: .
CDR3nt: TGTGCCAGCAGTCCCCAGGCCCTCATTCAGTACTTC
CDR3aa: CASSPQALIQYF

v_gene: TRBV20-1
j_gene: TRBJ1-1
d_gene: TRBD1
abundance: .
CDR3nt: TGCAGTGCTACCGGGACAGTCGCTGAAGCTTTCTTT
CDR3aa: CSATGTVAEAFF

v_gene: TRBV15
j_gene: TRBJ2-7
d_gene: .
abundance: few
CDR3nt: TGTGCCACCAGCAGAGACCAATTCTACGAGCAGTACTTC
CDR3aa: CATSRDQFYEQYF

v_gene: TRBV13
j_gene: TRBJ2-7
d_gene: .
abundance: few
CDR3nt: TGTGCCAGCAGCTTAGGAGCCGGCGACGAGCAGTACTTC
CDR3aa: CASSLGAGDEQYF

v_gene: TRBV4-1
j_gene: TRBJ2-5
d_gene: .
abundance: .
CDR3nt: TGCGCCAGCAGCTCTGGGGATTGGGAGACCCAGTACTTC
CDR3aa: CASSSGDWETQYF

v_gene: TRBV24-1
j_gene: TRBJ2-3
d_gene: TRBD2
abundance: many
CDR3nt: TGTGCCACCAGTGACTTTAGGACTAGCGGGAGCACAGATACGCAGTATTTT
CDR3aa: CATSDFRTSGSTDTQYF

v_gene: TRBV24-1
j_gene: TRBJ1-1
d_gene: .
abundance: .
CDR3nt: TGTGCCACCAGTGATCCATTGGTGGGGGGCGCATCTTTCTTT
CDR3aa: CATSDPLVGGASFF

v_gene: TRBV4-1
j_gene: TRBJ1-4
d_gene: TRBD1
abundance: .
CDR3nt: TGCGCCAGCAGCCCCGGACAGGGCCTTAATGAAAAACTGTTTTTT
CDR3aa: CASSPGQGLNEKLFF

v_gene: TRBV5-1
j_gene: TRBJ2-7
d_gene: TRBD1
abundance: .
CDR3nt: TGCGCCAGCAGCTGGCGACAGGGGGCAACCAACGAGCAGTACTTC
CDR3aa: CASSWRQGATNEQYF

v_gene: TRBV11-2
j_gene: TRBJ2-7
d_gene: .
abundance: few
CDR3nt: TGTGCCAGCAGCTTCAGAGCTTCTGGCCTTAGCTACGAGCAGTACTTC
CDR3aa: CASSFRASGLSYEQYF

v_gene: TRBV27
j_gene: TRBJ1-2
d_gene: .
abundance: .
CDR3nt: TGTGCCAGCACGGCTCCAGGTATTGATGGCTACACCTTC
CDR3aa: CASTAPGIDGYTF

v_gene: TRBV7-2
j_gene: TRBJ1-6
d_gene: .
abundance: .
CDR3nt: TGTGCCAGCAGCTTAGGACTATCGGGTGGGACTTCACCCCTCCACTTT
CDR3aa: CASSLGLSGGTSPLHF

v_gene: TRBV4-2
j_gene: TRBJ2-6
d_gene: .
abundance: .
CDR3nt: TGTGCCAGCAGCCAAGAGGGAACTACTGGGGCCAACGTCCTGACTTTC
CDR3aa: CASSQEGTTGANVLTF

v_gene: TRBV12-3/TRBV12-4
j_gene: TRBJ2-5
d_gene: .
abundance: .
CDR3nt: TGTGCCAGCAGTTTCGGGGGGCCGAGGGGAGAGACCCAGTACTTC
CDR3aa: CASSFGGPRGETQYF

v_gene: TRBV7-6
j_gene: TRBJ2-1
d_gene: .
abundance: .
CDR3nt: TGTGCCAGCAGCTTAGGAGGCAGTAATTACAATGAGCAGTTCTTC
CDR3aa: CASSLGGSNYNEQFF

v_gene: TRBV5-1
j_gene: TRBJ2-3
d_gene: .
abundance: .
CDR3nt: TGCGCCAGCAGCGCCCCCGCAGATACGCAGTATTTT
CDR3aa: CASSAPADTQYF

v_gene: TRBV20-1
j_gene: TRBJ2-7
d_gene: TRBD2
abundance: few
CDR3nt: TGCAGTGCTAGAGATGCCGGGACTAGTGGTTCCTACGAGCAGTACTTC
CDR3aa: CSARDAGTSGSYEQYF